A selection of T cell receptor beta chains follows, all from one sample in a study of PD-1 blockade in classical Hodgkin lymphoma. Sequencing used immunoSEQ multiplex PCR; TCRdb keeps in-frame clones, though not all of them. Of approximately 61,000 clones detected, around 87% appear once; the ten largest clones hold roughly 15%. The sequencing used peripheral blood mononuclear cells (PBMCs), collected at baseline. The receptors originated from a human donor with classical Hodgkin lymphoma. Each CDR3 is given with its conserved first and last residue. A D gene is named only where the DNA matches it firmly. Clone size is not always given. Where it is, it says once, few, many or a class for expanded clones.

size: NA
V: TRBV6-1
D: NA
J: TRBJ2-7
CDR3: CASSGLRNSLSYEQYF
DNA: TGTGCCAGCAGTGGCCTCCGTAACAGCCTCTCCTACGAGCAGTACTTC

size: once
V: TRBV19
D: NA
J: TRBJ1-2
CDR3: CASSVGANGYTF
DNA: TGTGCCAGTAGTGTAGGAGCCAATGGCTACACCTTC

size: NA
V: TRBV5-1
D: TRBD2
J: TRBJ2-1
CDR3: CASSLAGVRGGIDEQFF
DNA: TGCGCCAGCAGCTTGGCCGGCGTTCGGGGGGGCATAGATGAGCAGTTCTTC

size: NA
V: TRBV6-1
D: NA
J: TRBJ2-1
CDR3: CASSALTGLYNEQFF
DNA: TGTGCCAGCAGTGCTCTCACAGGGCTGTACAATGAGCAGTTCTTC

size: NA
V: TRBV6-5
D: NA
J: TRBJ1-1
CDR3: CASSRYYRVGAFF
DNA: TGTGCCAGCAGTCGATATTACAGGGTTGGGGCTTTCTTT

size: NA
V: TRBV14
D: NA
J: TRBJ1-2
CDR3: CASSQLTRDGQGDGYTF
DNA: TGTGCCAGCAGCCAATTAACCCGGGACGGCCAAGGTGATGGCTACACCTTC

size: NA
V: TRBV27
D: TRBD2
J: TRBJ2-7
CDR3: CASRREGIPYEQYF
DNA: TGTGCCAGCAGACGGGAGGGGATCCCCTACGAGCAGTACTTC

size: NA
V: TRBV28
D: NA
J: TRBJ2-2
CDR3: CASSLLGVSVSTGELFF
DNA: TGTGCCAGCAGTTTATTAGGGGTATCGGTTTCCACCGGGGAGCTGTTTTTT

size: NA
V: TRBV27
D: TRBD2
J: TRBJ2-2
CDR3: CASSWSGGASGELFF
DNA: TGTGCCAGCAGTTGGTCCGGGGGGGCCTCCGGGGAGCTGTTTTTT

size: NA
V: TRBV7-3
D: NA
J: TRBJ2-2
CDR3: CASSLTGGRELFF
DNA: TGTGCCAGCAGCCTCACTGGTGGAAGGGAGCTGTTTTTT

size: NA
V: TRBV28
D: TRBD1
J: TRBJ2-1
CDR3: CASSLMGQGDNEQFF
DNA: TGTGCCAGCAGTTTAATGGGACAGGGGGATAATGAGCAGTTCTTC

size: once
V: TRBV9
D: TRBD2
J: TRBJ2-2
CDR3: CASSVGASGVWTGELFF
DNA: TGTGCCAGCAGCGTAGGGGCTAGCGGGGTTTGGACCGGGGAGCTGTTTTTT

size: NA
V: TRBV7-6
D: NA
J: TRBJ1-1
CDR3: CASSLVQGSEAFF
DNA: TGTGCCAGCAGCTTAGTACAAGGATCCGAAGCTTTCTTT

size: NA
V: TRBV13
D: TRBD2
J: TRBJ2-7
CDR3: CASSSSPGEGSYEQYF
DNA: TGTGCCAGCAGCTCCTCACCCGGGGAGGGATCTTACGAGCAGTACTTC

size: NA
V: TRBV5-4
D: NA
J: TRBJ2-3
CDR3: CASRTSTDTQYF
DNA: TGTGCCAGCAGGACTAGCACAGATACGCAGTATTTT

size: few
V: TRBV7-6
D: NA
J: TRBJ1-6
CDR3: CASSLAQGLRSPLHF
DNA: TGTGCCAGCAGCTTAGCGCAGGGTTTACGGTCACCCCTCCACTTT

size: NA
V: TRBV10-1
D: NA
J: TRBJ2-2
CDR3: CASSDGSLATGELFF
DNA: TGCGCCAGCAGTGACGGCAGCCTAGCAACCGGGGAGCTGTTTTTT

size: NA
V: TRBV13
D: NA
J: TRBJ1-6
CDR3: CASSLQADSSYNSPLHF
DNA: TGTGCCAGCAGCTTACAGGCGGATAGCTCCTATAATTCACCCCTCCACTTT

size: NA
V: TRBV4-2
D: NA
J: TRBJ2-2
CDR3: CASSQEIDSDGELFF
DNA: TGTGCCAGCAGCCAGGAAATAGATTCTGACGGGGAGCTGTTTTTT

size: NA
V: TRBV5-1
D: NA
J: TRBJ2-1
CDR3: CASSLVGLQFF
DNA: TGCGCCAGCAGCTTGGTGGGACTCCAGTTCTTC

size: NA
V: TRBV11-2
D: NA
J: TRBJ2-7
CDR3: CASSSVSEQYF
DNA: TGTGCCAGCAGCTCGGTTTCCGAGCAGTACTTC

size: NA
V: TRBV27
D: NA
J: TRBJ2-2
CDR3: CASSANTGELFF
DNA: TGTGCCAGCAGCGCCAACACCGGGGAGCTGTTTTTT

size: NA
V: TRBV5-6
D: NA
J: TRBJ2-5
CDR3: CASSIDGLETQYF
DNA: TGTGCCAGCAGCATTGACGGCCTAGAGACCCAGTACTTC

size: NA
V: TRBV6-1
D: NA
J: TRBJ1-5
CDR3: CASRGRGGQNQPQHF
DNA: TGTGCCAGCAGGGGAAGGGGTGGGCAGAATCAGCCCCAGCATTTT

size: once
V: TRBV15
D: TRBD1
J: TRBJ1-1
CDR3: CATSTRTGTEAFF
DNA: TGTGCCACCAGCACACGGACAGGAACTGAAGCTTTCTTT

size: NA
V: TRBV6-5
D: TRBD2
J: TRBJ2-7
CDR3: CASSYSTSGNSYEQYF
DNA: TGTGCCAGCAGTTACTCGACTAGCGGAAATTCCTACGAGCAGTACTTC

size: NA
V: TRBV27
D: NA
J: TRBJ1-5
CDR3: CASSWGSNQPQHF
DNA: TGTGCCAGCAGTTGGGGTAGCAATCAGCCCCAGCATTTT

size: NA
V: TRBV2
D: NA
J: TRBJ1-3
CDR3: CAITTGSHSGRGDTIYF
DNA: TGTGCCATCACGACAGGATCTCACTCTGGAAGAGGTGACACCATATATTTT

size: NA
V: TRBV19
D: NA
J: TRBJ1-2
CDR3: CASSIILAGNEGYTF
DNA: TGTGCCAGTAGTATTATCCTTGCGGGGAATGAAGGCTACACCTTC

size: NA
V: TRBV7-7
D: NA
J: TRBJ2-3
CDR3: CASSLNQGPSTDTQYF
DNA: TGTGCTAGCAGCTTGAACCAGGGGCCTAGTACAGATACGCAGTATTTT

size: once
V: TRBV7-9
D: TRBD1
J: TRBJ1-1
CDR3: CASSLALRGGVDTEAFF
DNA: TGTGCCAGCAGCTTAGCGCTCAGGGGGGGAGTCGACACTGAAGCTTTCTTT

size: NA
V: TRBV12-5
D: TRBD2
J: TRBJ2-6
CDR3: CASGLVLSGGLGANVLTF
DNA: TGTGCTAGTGGTTTGGTACTTAGCGGGGGGCTAGGGGCCAACGTCCTGACTTTC

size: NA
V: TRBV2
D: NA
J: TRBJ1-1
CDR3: CASSSEREAFF
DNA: TGTGCCAGCAGTTCTGAGAGAGAAGCTTTCTTT

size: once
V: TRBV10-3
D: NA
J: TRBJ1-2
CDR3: CAISGLTQRVGYTF
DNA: TGTGCCATCAGTGGTTTAACGCAAAGGGTTGGCTACACCTTC

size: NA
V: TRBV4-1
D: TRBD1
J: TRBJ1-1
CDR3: CASSQTGQATEAFF
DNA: TGCGCCAGCAGCCAAACCGGACAGGCCACTGAAGCTTTCTTT

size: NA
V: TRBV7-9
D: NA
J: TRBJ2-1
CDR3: CASSQTTTEQFF
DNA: TGTGCCAGCAGCCAAACTACCACCGAGCAGTTCTTC

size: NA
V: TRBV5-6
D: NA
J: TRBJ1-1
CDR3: CASSLRLWNPNTEAFF
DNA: TGTGCCAGCAGCTTGCGCCTGTGGAATCCGAACACTGAAGCTTTCTTT

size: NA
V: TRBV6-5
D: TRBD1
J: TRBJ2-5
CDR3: CASSYGTGYQETQYF
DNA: TGTGCCAGCAGTTATGGGACAGGGTACCAAGAGACCCAGTACTTC

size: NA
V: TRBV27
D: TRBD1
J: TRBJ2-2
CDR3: CASTDRGYTGELFF
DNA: TGTGCCAGCACAGACAGGGGGTACACCGGGGAGCTGTTTTTT

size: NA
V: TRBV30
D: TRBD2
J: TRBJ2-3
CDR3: CASHPGGDTQYF
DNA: TGTGCCTCCCACCCCGGGGGGGATACGCAGTATTTT

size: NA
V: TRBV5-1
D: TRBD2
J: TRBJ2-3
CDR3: CASSLDSGGSPGTDTQYF
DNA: TGCGCCAGCAGCTTGGATAGCGGGGGCTCCCCCGGCACAGATACGCAGTATTTT

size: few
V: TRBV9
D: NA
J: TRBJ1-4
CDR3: CASSVNDRRGEKLFF
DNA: TGTGCCAGCAGCGTAAACGACAGGCGGGGGGAAAAACTGTTTTTT

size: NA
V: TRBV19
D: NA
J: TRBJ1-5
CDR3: CASSTDSYNQPQHF
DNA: TGTGCCAGTAGTACGGACAGTTACAATCAGCCCCAGCATTTT

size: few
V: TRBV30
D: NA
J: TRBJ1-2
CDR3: CAWSVKWGLYGYTF
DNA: TGTGCCTGGAGTGTAAAGTGGGGCCTCTATGGCTACACCTTC

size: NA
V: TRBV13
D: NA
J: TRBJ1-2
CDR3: CASSLERGMSLYGYTF
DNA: TGTGCCAGCAGCTTAGAAAGGGGGATGTCTCTCTATGGCTACACCTTC